The 4 T cell receptor beta chains given below trace back to one sample, sequenced in a study of cytomegalovirus exposure and HLA in healthy donors. The PCR contained 60 Vbeta and 13 Jbeta primers. Generated by immunoSEQ multiplex PCR, the TCRdb table keeps only in-frame clones and is missing some. The table includes roughly 99,000 clones, over 60% detected once. The sample consisted of PBMCs. The receptors were gathered from a male donor in good health and CMV-seropositive.

V and J are TRBV6-5 and TRBJ1-2; a possible D gene is TRBD1 (6 bases). Germline lookup yields CDR1 MNHEY and CDR2 SVGAGI. The CDR3 sequence is 15 residues long. Trimming shortened V by 3 bases and J by 2 bases, and 13 bases separated the two germline ends. In DNA form, the CDR3 reads TGTGCCAGCAGTTATTCCCACAGGGTCAACTATGGCTACACCTTC. Amino acid sequence: CASSYSHRVNYGYTF.

The V and J genes are TRBV18 and TRBJ2-6, with D possibly TRBD1 on 5 matching bases. The V and J ends lost 2 bases and 0 bases respectively, with 5 bases between them. The length of the CDR3 is 15 residues. Germline V gives CDR1 KGHSH, CDR2 LQKENI. The CDR3: CASSPTGSGANVLTF. The CDR3 region has the DNA TGTGCCAGCTCACCAACAGGCTCTGGGGCCAACGTCCTGACTTTC.

The chain has TRBV19 and TRBJ1-1; D call uncertain. The CDR3 spans 15 residues. Germline V gives CDR1 LNHDA, CDR2 SQIVND (reference sequence). With 7 bases removed from V and 5 bases from J, the gap between germline ends came to 20 bases. CDR3 amino acids: CASTLREPIRTEAFF. The CDR3 DNA sequence: TGTGCCAGTACCCTTCGGGAGCCAATACGGACTGAAGCTTTCTTT. Looking up the rest from reference TRBV19 and TRBJ1-1 gives the full variable domain: DGGITQSPKYLFRKEGQNVTLSCEQNLNHDAMYWYRQDPGQGLRLIYYSQIVNDFQKGDIAEGYSVSREKKESFPLTVTSAQKNPTAFYLCASTLREPIRTEAFFGQGTRLTVV.

The V call is TRBV29-1, the J call TRBJ1-5; D possibly corresponds to TRBD1 (5 bases). Germline V gene data show CDR1 as SQVTM and CDR2 as ANQGSEA. The CDR3 covers 13 residues. Trimming cost V 7 bases and J 7 bases, with 17 bases left between them. This CDR3 is CSGSAGFGQPQHF. CDR3 bases: TGCAGCGGATCCGCAGGGTTTGGCCAGCCCCAGCATTTT. Full variable domain (remainder filled in from reference TRBV29-1 and TRBJ1-5): SAVISQKPSRDICQRGTSLTIQCQVDSQVTMMFWYRQQPGQSLTLIATANQGSEATYESGFVIDKFPISRPNLTFSTLTVSNMSPEDSSIYLCSGSAGFGQPQHFGDGTRLSIL.